The sequence of this T cell receptor beta chain was determined in a study of early T cells in non-severe SARS-CoV-2 infection. As for the study in general: Sequencing used unsorted whole-blood bulk RNA, so chains lack pairing.

The germline gives CDR1 SGHVS, CDR2 FNYEAQ. The V and J ends lost 0 bases and 0 bases respectively, with 6 bases between them. The CDR3 consists of 15 residues. Study-wide points: Using VDJdb, the matching emphasized anti-spike CD8 responses while missing private and CD4 specificities.

This clonotype has a handful of counts. The target antigen is unknown. Individual cDNA molecules carried attached unique molecular identifiers. MiXCR was run by TCRdb on the 5' RACE reads, yielding one entry per CDR3 protein. The sample yields 55,000 to 85,000 distinct CDR3 sequences, 9% to 15% seen once. The rearrangement uses TRBV7-6 and TRBJ2-1; TRBD1 is a possible D gene (6 bases). The source of this sequence is an adult who was a healthcare worker with PCR-confirmed SARS-CoV-2 infection or an uninfected control (not recorded which). What was sequenced was whole blood. The CDR3 DNA reads as TGTGCCAGCAGCTTAGCCAGGGGCTCCTACAATGAGCAGTTCTTC. It is translated as CASSLARGSYNEQFF.